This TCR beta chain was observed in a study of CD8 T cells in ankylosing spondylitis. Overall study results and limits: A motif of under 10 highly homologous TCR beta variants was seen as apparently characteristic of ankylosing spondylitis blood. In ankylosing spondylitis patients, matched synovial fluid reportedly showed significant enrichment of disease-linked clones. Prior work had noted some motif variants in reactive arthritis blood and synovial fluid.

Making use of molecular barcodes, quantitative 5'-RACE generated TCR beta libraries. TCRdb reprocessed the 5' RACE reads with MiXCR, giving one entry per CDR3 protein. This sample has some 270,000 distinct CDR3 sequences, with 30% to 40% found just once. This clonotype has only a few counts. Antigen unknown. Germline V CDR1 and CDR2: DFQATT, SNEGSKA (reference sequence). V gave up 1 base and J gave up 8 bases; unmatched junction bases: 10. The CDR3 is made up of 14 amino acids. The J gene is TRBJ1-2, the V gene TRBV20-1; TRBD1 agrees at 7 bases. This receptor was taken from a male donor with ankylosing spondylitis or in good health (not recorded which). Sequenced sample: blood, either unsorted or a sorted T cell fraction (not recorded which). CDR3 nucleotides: TGCAGTGCTAGAGGTCCCGGGCAGGGGGTCGGCTACACCTTC. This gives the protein CSARGPGQGVGYTF.